This T cell receptor (beta chain) was sequenced during a study of tumor and adjacent non-tumor tissue in lung cancer. Study background: Around 4 million productive TCRbeta reads were obtained per sample on average.

Trimming left V 8 bases short and J 0 bases short, with 13 bases between. This CDR3 has 14 residues. Germline CDR1 is SEHNR and CDR2 is FQNEAQ (reference sequence). TCRbeta libraries were built with three rounds of nested PCR, modified from ARM-PCR. TCRdb processed the multiplex PCR reads anew with MiXCR; each CDR3 protein has one entry. The sample holds about 85,000 distinct CDR3 sequences, roughly three fifths seen once. No cell sorting was done before RNA was extracted from the tissue. This chain links TRBV7-9 with TRBJ1-1; no reliable D call. The source is a man aged 70-80 years with non-small cell lung cancer. What was sequenced was lung tumor tissue. CDR3 protein: CASGPGVLNTEAFF. As DNA, the CDR3 is TGTGCCAGCGGCCCTGGGGTCTTGAACACTGAAGCTTTCTTT.